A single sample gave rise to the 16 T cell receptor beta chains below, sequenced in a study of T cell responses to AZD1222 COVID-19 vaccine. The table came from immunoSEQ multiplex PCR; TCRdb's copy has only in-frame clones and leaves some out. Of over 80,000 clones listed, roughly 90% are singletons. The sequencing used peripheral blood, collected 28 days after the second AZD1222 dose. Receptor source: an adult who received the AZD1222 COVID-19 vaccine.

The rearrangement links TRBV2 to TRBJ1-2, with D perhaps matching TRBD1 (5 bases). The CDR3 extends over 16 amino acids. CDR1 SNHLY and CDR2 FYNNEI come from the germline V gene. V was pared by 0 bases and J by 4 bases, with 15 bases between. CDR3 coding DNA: TGTGCCAGCAGTGAAGCCGGGCTCCGGAGGGGCTATGGCTACACCTTC. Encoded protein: CASSEAGLRRGYGYTF. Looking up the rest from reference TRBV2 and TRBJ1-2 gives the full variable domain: EPEVTQTPSHQVTQMGQEVILRCVPISNHLYFYWYRQILGQKVEFLVSFYNNEISEKSEIFDDQFSVERPDGSNFTLKIRSTKLEDSAMYFCASSEAGLRRGYGYTFGSGTRLTVV.

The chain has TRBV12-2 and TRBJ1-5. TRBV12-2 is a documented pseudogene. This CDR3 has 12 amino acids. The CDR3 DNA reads TGTGCAAGTCGCCTTTGTAATCAGCCCCAGCATTTT. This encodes CASRLCNQPQHF.

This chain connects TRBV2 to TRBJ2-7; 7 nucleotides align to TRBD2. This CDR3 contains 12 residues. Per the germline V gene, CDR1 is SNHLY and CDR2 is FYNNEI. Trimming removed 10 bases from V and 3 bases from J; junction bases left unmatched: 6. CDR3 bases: TGTGCCACTCAGCGGGAAAGCTACGAGCAGTACTTC. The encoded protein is CATQRESYEQYF.

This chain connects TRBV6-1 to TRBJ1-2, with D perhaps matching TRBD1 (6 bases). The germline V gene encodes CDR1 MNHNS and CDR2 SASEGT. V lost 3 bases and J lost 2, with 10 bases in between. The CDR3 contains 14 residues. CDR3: CASSEAGGNYGYTF. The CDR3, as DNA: TGTGCCAGCAGTGAGGCCGGGGGCAACTATGGCTACACCTTC.

The chain's CDR3 is CASRGGGAAPNTGELFF. DNA for the CDR3: TGCGCCAGCAGAGGTGGGGGTGCGGCTCCCAACACCGGGGAGCTGTTTTTT. The chain couples TRBV5-1 to TRBJ2-2; D possibly uses TRBD1 or TRBD2 (5 bases each). CDR1 SGHRS and CDR2 YFSETQ come from the germline V gene. With 5 bases removed from V and 2 bases from J, the gap between germline ends came to 19 bases. The CDR3 runs 17 residues.

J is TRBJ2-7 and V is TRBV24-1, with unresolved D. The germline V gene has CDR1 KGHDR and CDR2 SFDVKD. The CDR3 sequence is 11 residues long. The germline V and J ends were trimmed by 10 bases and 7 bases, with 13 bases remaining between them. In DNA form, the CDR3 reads TGTGCCACAGATAGGTTCGAAGAGCAGTACTTC. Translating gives CATDRFEEQYF.

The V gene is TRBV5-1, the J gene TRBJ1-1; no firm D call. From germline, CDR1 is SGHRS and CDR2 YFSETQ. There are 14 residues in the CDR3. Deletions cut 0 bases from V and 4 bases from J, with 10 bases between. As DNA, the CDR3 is TGCGCCAGCAGCTTGGCCGCGGGGTCCACTGAAGCTTTCTTT. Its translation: CASSLAAGSTEAFF.

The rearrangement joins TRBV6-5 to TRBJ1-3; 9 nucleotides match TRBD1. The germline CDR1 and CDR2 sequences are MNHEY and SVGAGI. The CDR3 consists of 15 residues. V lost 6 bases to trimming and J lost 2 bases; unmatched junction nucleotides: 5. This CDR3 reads CASRDGQGTGNTIYF. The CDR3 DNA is TGTGCCAGCAGAGACGGACAGGGGACTGGAAACACCATATATTTT.

The CDR3 sequence: CASSLWTGGGTGELFF. For the CDR3, the DNA is TGTGCCAGCAGCTTGTGGACAGGGGGCGGCACCGGGGAGCTGTTTTTT. V usage is TRBV7-8 and J usage is TRBJ2-2; TRBD1 aligns across 11 bases. The CDR3 loop spans 16 amino acids. The junction had 4 bases not matched to a gene; V was cut back by 3 bases and J by 4 bases. The V gene's germline CDR1 is SGHVS and CDR2 FQNEAQ.

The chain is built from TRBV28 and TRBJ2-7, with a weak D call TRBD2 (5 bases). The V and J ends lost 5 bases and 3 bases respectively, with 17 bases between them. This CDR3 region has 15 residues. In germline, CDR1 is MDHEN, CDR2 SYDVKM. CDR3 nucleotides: TGTGCCAGCAGTCAACTACCCCGGGAAAACTACGAGCAGTACTTC. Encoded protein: CASSQLPRENYEQYF.

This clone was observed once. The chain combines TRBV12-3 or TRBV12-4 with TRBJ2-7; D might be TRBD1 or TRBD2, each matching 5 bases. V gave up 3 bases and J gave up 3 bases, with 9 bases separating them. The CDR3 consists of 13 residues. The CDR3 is CASSFGGYYEQYF. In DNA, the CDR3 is TGTGCCAGCAGTTTTGGGGGATACTACGAGCAGTACTTC.

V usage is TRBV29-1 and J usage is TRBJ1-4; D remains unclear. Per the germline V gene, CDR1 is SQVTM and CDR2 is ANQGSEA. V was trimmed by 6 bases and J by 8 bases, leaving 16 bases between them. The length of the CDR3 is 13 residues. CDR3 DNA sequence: TGCAGCGTAATTACGAGGGTTAGGGAAAAACTGTTTTTT. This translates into CSVITRVREKLFF.

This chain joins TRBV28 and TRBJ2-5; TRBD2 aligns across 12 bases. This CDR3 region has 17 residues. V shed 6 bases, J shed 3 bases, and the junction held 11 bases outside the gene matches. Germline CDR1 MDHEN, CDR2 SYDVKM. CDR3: CASSPASSGRDKETQYF. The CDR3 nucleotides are TGTGCCAGCAGCCCCGCCTCTAGCGGGAGGGACAAAGAGACCCAGTACTTC.

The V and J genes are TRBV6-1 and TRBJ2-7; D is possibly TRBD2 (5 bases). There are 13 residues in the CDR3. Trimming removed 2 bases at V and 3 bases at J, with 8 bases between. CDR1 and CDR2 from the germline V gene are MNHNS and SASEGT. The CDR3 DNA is TGTGCCAGCAGTGAAAAGCGGTTCTACGAGCAGTACTTC. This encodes CASSEKRFYEQYF.

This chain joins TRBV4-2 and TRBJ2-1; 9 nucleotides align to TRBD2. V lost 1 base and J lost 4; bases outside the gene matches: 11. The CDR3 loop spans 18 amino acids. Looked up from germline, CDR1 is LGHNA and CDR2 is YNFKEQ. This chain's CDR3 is CASSQASGIRTVYNEQFF. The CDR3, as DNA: TGTGCCAGCAGCCAAGCTAGCGGGATTCGGACGGTTTACAATGAGCAGTTCTTC.

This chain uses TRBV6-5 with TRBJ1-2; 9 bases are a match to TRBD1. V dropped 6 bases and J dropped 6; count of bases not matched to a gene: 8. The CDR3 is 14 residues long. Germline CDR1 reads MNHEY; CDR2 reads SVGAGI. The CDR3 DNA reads TGTGCCAGCAGGGGGGACAGGGAGTATCATGGCTACACCTTC. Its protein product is CASRGDREYHGYTF.